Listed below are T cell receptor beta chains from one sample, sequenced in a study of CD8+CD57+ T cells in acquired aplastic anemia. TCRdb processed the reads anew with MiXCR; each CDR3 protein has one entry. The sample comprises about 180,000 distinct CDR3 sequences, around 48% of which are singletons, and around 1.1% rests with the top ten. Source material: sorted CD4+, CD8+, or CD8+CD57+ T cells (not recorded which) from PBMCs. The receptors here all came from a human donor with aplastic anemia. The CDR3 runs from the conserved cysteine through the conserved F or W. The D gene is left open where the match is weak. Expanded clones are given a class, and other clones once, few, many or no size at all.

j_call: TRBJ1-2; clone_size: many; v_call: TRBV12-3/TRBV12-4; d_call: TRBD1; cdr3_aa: CASSFTGGLNYGYTF
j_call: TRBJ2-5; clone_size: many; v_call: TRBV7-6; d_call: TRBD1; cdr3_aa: CASSLVARGETQYF
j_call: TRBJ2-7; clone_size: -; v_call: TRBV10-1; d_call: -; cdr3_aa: CASDLGQYF
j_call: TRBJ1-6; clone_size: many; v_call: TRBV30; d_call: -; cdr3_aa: CAWSEAANSPLHF
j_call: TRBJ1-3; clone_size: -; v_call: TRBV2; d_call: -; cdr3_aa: CASSRGTASGDTIYF
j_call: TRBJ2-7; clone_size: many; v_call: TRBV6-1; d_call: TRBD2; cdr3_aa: CASSEGLALGEQYF
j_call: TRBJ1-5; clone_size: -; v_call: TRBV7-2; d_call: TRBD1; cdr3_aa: CASSSTGEGVQPQHF
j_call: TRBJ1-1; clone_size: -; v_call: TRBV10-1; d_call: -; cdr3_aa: CASSYTRGTEAFF
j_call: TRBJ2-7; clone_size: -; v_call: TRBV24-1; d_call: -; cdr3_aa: CATSGGTYEQYF
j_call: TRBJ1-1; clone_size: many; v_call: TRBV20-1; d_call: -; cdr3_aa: CQAPGGNTEAFF
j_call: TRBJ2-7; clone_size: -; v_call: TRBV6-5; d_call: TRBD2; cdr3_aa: CASSYEDSGSEQYF
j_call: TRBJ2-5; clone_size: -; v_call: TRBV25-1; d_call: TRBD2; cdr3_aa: CASSTGTSGGMETQYF
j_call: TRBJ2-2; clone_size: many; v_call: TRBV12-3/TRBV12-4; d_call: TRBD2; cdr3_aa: CASTGTRSTGELFF
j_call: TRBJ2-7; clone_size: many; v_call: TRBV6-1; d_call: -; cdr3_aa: CASTRSPLDEQYF
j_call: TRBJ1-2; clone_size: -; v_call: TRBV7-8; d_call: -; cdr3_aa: CASSQTPAGYGYTF
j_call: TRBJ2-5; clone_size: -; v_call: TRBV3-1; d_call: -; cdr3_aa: CASRRSLARGETQYF
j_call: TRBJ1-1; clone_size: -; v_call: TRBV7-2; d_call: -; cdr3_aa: CASSLQLNTEAFF
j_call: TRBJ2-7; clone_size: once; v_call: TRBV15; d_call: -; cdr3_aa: CATSRGGGPAYEQYF
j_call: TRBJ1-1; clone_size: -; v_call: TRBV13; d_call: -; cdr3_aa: CASKDRSNIEAFF
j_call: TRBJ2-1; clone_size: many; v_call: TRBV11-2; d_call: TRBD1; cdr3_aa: CASSFRDRTYNEQFF
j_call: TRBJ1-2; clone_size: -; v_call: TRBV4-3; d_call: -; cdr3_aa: CAGSQDQATGCGYTF
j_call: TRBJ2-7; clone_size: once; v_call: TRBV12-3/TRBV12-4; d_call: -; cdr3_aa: CASRRGRGACEQYF
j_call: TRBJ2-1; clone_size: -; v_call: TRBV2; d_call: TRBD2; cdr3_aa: CASNSGGSYNEQFF
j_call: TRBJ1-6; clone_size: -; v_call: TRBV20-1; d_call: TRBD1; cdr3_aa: CSARDRNSPLHF
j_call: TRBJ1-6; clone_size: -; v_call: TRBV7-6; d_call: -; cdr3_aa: CASSMNTGPPNSPLHF
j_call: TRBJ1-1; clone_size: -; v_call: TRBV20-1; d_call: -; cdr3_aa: CSADRGLMNTEAFF
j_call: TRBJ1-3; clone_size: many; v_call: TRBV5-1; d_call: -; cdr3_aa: CASSVPLSSGNTIYF
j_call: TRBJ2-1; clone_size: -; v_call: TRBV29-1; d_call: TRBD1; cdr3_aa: CSGGQDFYNEQFF
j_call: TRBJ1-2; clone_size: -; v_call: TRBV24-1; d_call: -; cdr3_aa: CATSDPQTANYGYTF
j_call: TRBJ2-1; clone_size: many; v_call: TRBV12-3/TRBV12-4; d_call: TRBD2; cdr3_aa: CASRIAGEQFF
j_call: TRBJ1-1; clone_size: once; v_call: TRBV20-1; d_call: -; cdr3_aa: CSAKDNYEVFF
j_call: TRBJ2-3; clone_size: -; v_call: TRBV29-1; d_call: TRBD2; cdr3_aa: CSVGGRTSGSDTQYF
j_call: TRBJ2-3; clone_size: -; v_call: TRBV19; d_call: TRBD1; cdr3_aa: CASRLNWRTGLSTDTQYF
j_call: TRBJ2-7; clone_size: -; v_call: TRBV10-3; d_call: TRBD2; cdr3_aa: CAISESRGTSAPYEQYF
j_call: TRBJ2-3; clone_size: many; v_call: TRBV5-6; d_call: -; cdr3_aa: CASSVDSSTDTQYF
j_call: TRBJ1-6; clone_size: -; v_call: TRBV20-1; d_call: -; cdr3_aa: CSAGRSAGTHSPLHF
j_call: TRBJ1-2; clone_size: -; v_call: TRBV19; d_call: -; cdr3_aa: CASSIADTLYGYTF
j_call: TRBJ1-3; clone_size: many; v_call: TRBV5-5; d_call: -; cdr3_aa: CASSLAQIPGNTIYF
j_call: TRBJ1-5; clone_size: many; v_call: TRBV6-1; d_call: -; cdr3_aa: CASEGRNQPQHF
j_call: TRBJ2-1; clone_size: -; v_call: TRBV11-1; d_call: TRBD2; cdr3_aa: CASSYSGGPRNEQFF
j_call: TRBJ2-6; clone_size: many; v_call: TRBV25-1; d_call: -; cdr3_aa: CASSLGFSGANVLTF
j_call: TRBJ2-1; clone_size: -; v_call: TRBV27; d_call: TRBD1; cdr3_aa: CASSTNRDSTYNEQFF
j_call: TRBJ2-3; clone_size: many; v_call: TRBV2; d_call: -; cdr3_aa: CASSPGDGRDTQYF
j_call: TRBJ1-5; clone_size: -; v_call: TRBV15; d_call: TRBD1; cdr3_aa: CATSRGGDRDQPQHF
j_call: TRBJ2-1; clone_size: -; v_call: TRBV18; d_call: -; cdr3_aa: CASSPSDSRPQFF
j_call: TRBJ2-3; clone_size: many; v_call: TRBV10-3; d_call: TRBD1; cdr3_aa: CAIGDRGRLWGTDTQYF
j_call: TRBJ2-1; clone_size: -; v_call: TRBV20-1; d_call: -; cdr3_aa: CSATRYDYNEQFF
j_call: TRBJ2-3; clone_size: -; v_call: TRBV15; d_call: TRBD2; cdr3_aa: CATSRGGSGSKKTDTQYF
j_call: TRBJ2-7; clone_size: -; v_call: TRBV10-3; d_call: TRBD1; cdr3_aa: CAITRDRGLYEQYF
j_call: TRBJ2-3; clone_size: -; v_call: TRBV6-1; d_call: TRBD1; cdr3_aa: CASSPLTGASTDTQYF
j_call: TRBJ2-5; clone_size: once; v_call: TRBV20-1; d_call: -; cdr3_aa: CSARDRWVRETQYF
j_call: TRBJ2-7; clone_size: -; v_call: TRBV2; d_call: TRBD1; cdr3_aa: CASSGYRGTGYEQYF
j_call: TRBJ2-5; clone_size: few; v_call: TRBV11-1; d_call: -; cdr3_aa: CASSLMEETQYF
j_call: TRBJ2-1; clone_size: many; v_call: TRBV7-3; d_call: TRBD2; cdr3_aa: CASSLQAGGLDEQFF
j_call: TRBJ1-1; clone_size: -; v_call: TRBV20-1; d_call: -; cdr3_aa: CSASLTRVWYTEAFF
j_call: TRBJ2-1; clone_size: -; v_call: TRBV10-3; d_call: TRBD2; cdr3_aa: CASSLLAGARNEQFF
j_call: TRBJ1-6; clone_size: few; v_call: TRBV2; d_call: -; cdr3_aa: CASSGADRVVHSPLHF
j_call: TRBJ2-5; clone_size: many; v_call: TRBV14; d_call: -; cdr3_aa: CASSPLGGVGTETQYF